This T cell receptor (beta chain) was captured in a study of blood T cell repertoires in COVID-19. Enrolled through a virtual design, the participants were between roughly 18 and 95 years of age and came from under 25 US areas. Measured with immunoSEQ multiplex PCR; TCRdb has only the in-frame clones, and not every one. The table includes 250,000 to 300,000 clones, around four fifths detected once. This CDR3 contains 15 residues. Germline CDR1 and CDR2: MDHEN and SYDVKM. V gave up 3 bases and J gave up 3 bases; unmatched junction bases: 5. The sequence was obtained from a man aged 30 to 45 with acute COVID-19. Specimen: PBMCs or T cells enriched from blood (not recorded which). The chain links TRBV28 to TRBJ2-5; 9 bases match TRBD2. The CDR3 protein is CASSLGGGGKETQYF. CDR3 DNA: TGTGCCAGCAGTTTGGGCGGGGGGGGAAAAGAGACCCAGTACTTC.